The 3 T cell receptor beta chains given below trace back to one sample, sequenced in a study of T cells in Graves' hyperthyroidism and ophthalmopathy. TCR beta CDR3 regions were amplified from RNA transcripts. Using the HTBI primer set, a first-round RT-PCR was run on the TCR CDR3. Via MiXCR, TCRdb re-called the multiplex PCR reads, giving one row per CDR3 protein. The sample shows tens of thousands of distinct CDR3 sequences, about 54% of them seen only once. Sequencing used peripheral blood or thyroid tissue (not recorded which). These receptors all come from a man aged 18 to 29 with Graves' hyperthyroidism.

This clonotype was picked up many times. The J gene is TRBJ2-5, the V gene TRBV19; 8 bases map to TRBD1. Germline values: CDR1 LNHDA, CDR2 SQIVND (reference sequence). This CDR3 spans 18 amino acids. V was clipped by 6 bases and J by 4 bases; unmatched bases: 19. The CDR3 spells CASSSLRQGAFGRETQYF. The CDR3 DNA sequence: TGTGCCAGTAGCTCTCTGCGGCAGGGGGCTTTTGGAAGAGAGACCCAGTACTTC. The full variable domain, rest sourced from reference TRBV19 and TRBJ2-5, is DGGITQSPKYLFRKEGQNVTLSCEQNLNHDAMYWYRQDPGQGLRLIYYSQIVNDFQKGDIAEGYSVSREKKESFPLTVTSAQKNPTAFYLCASSSLRQGAFGRETQYFGPGTRLLVL.

This clonotype has ten or more counts. The chain combines TRBV12-3 or TRBV12-4 with TRBJ1-5, with D hard to call. The ends were cut back, 1 base at V and 5 bases at J, with 6 bases in the middle. The CDR3 totals 13 residues. This CDR3 is CASSLGLDQPQHF. The CDR3 coding sequence is TGTGCCAGCAGTTTAGGATTAGATCAGCCCCAGCATTTT.

The chain couples TRBV5-1 to TRBJ2-2, with 10 positions matching TRBD2. CDR3 length equals 16 residues. J lost 6 bases, V lost 4 bases, and 9 bases had no gene match. CDR1 is SGHRS, CDR2 YFSETQ, per germline. The chain's CDR3 is CASSPPGTSAAGELFF. In DNA form, the CDR3 reads TGCGCCAGCAGCCCTCCTGGGACTAGCGCGGCCGGGGAGCTGTTTTTT.